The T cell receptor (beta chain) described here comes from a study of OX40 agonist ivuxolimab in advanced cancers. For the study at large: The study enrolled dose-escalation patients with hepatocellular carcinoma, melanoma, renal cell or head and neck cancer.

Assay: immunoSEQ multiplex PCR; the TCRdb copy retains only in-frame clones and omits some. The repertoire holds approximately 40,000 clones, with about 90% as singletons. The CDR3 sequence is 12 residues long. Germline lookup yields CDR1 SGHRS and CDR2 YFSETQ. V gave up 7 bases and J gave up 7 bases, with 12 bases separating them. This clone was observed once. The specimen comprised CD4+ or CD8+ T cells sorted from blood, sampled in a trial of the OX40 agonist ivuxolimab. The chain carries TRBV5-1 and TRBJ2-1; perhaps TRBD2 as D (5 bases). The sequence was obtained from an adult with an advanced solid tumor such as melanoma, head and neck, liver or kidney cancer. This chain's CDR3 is CASRLADNEQFF. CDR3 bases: TGCGCCAGCCGCCTAGCAGATAATGAGCAGTTCTTC.